This TCR beta chain originates from a study of T cell repertoires in cytomegalovirus infection. About the research overall: Recently identified HLA-C-restricted CMV epitopes and well-studied HLA-B-restricted CMV epitopes were used by the study.

The CDR3 sequence is 12 residues long. Looked up from germline, CDR1 is ENHRY and CDR2 is SYGVKD. Trimming cost V 10 bases and J 0 bases, with 9 bases left between them. The study, taken as a whole, reports: The study identified carriers of CMV plus the relevant HLA from cumulative public TCR beta family frequency.

Each CDR3 protein gets one entry after TCRdb re-called the reads with MiXCR. The profile shows 200,000 or so distinct CDR3 sequences, about 38% of them singletons. This clonotype was detected only a few times. Its antigen is still unknown. This sequence was found in a human donor in good health (CMV status not recorded). Some clones in this sample may be carry-over from other donors' samples. Material: CD8+ T cells from cultured PBMCs, obtained from culture after CMV antigen stimulation. This rearrangement joins TRBV10-3 to TRBJ1-2; D remains unclear. Here the CDR3 reads CATPSSNYGYTF. CDR3 nucleotides: TGTGCCACCCCTAGTTCTAACTATGGCTACACCTTC.